This T cell receptor (beta chain) appears in the sequencing data of a study of T cell responses to AZD1222 COVID-19 vaccine (dated by TCRdb to the early 2020s). In the study overall: Because spike-specific TCR depth and breadth did not differ between the two schedules, AZD1222 recipients who got a second dose at roughly 4 weeks were pooled with those who got a second dose at roughly 12 weeks. Trial participants were enrolled by age into 18-55, 56-69 and 70-plus year subgroups, with roughly 150, 30 and 60 TCR-sequenced participants respectively. A total of under 250 trial participants underwent TCR sequencing, of whom 207 had received two doses of AZD1222 and about 25 had received two doses of the MenACWY control vaccine. Findings and caveats that apply to the study as a whole: CD4 TCRs associated with the vaccine covered the entire spike protein, and the dominant responses were in regions 160-218 and 743-854. Conclusions about previously exposed vaccinees were limited because only six AZD1222 recipients were SARS-CoV-2 seropositive at baseline. In the small 56-69-year group, the increase in depth fell short of significance, most likely because of low power. Because no day 14 peak-response samples were available, repertoires were characterized only after the peak T cell response. A significant rise in spike-specific TCR breadth and depth was observed after two AZD1222 doses relative to day 0 and relative to MenACWY recipients. Reportedly, almost half of the unique spike-specific TCRs recognized epitopes lying outside the regions that are mutated in the B.1.351 and B.1.1.7 variants. Most participants were white British and females outnumbered males, and the authors suggested that clonal diversity may have been underestimated.

In regard to this clone: No cognate antigen has been identified for it. Base qualities are not provided; no much larger clone lies one nucleotide away.

The time point label for this specimen denotes: baseline before first vaccination. Vaccinee samples came from UK trials COV001 and COV002, including a single-blind randomized controlled phase 2/3 trial of AZD1222 (ChAdOx1 nCoV-19) in healthy adults. For TCRbeta chain sequencing, PBMC samples were collected from trial participants at day 0 and at day 28 after the second dose. The CDR3 regions of human TCRbeta chains were analyzed by immunosequencing. From the authors' description of their analysis: Repertoire TCRs were checked for matches against a reference library of SARS-CoV-2-specific TCRs that had been generated using the MIRA antigen-specificity platform. Breadth was defined as the fraction of unique TCRs that were SARS-CoV-2-associated, and depth was defined as the fraction of total T cells that were SARS-CoV-2-associated. Each spike-specific TCR was assigned to its reactive spike region and to a CD4 or CD8 class using the MIRA data. Log10-transformed breadth and depth values were compared by one-way ANOVA with Sidak's multiple comparisons tests. The clones in this table, taken by TCRdb from immuneACCESS, are in-frame only. Not every clone is retained; where verified, under half of the shortfall comes from an unresolved V gene, and the cause of the rest is unknown. The V and J calls and clone size come from that table; D and trimming were worked out from the DNA. The sample includes more than 150,000 clones, with around 90% observed a single time. Jointly, the top ten make up 6.1% of the sample.

The sample consisted of peripheral blood, taken on day 0 of AZD1222 vaccination. This TCR derives from an adult in good health.

CDR3 sequence: CASSGRDPENSPLHF. The nucleotides read TGTGCCAGCAGCGGCCGGGACCCTGAGAATTCACCCCTCCACTTT. In this chain, TRBV7-8 is recombined with TRBJ1-6; a tentative D call is TRBD1 (5 bases match). V is clipped by 5 bases and J by 7 bases, and the sequence between their germline boundaries is 15 bases long. Measured from the cysteine to the phenylalanine, the CDR3 is 15 residues long. CDR3 DNA is the only sequence kept; it has 45 bases, read in frame from the first base. The germline V gene provides CDR1 SGHVS and CDR2 FQNEAQ.